The rows below give T cell receptor beta chains drawn from one sample of a study of cytomegalovirus exposure and HLA in healthy donors. The method was immunoSEQ multiplex PCR; TCRdb's version includes in-frame clones alone and lacks a portion of them. The sample has around 120,000 clones; roughly 83% are singletons. Material for sequencing was PBMCs. The origin of the receptors is a young man in good health and CMV-seronegative. Both conserved end residues are part of each CDR3. D genes are given only for firm matches. Only part of the rows carry a size: once, few, many, or a class if the clone is expanded.

D gene	V gene	J gene	clone size	CDR3 DNA	CDR3 protein
-	TRBV11-3	TRBJ2-2	-	TGTGCCAGCAGCTCCTTGCGCGGCGGGGAGCTGTTTTTT	CASSSLRGGELFF
-	TRBV18	TRBJ1-1	-	TGTGCCAGCTCACAGGTGGGGGGACCCATGAACACTGAAGCTTTCTTT	CASSQVGGPMNTEAFF
TRBD2	TRBV25-1	TRBJ2-3	-	TGTGCCAGCAGTGACTTAGGGACTAACACAGATACGCAGTATTTT	CASSDLGTNTDTQYF
TRBD2	TRBV5-4	TRBJ2-3	-	TGTGCCAGCAGCTCTGCATTCGGGACTAGCGGGGGGGCAGCAGATACGCAGTATTTT	CASSSAFGTSGGAADTQYF
-	TRBV11-2	TRBJ2-7	once	TGTGCCAGCAGCAACACTGCAGGGGTCCACTCCTACGAGCAGTACTTC	CASSNTAGVHSYEQYF
-	TRBV11-3	TRBJ2-7	-	TGTGCCAGCAGCTCCTCCAGCTCCTACGAGCAGTACTTC	CASSSSSSYEQYF
-	TRBV30	TRBJ1-6	-	TGTGCCTGGACAGGGCCGAATTCACCCCTCCACTTT	CAWTGPNSPLHF
-	TRBV5-1	TRBJ1-1	-	TGCGCCAGCAGCCCAGGACAGACGAACACTGAAGCTTTCTTT	CASSPGQTNTEAFF
TRBD1	TRBV19	TRBJ1-2	-	TGTGCCAGTAGGGACAGGGAGCCTTTCTATGGCTACACCTTC	CASRDREPFYGYTF
TRBD2	TRBV18	TRBJ2-7	-	TGTGCCAGCTCACCCCGCGGGAGGTTTGGCGAGCAGTACTTC	CASSPRGRFGEQYF
TRBD2	TRBV5-1	TRBJ2-7	-	TGCGCCAGCAGCTTGGCTAGCGGGAGGCTCTACGAGCAGTACTTC	CASSLASGRLYEQYF
-	TRBV19	TRBJ2-1	-	TGTGCCAGTAGTATTGGGCATGAAATCTACAATGAGCAGTTCTTC	CASSIGHEIYNEQFF
TRBD2	TRBV5-4	TRBJ2-5	-	TGTGCCAGCAGTACTAGGACTAGTTCGATAGAGACCCAGTACTTC	CASSTRTSSIETQYF
-	TRBV29-1	TRBJ2-2	-	TGCAGCGTTGTAAGGGAGTCCGGGGAGCTGTTTTTT	CSVVRESGELFF
TRBD2	TRBV9	TRBJ2-7	-	TGTGCCAGCAGCGTAGCTCGCGGGAGCCACGAGCAGTACTTC	CASSVARGSHEQYF
TRBD1	TRBV19	TRBJ1-1	-	TGTGCCAGTAGTAGCGGACAGGGAATGACTGAAGCTTTCTTT	CASSSGQGMTEAFF
TRBD1	TRBV2	TRBJ1-5	-	TGTGCCAGCAGTGGGGCAGGGGGGAATAGCAATCAGCCCCAGCATTTT	CASSGAGGNSNQPQHF
TRBD1	TRBV29-1	TRBJ2-5	once	TGCAGCGCTGGGGACAGGAAAGAGACCCAGTACTTC	CSAGDRKETQYF
-	TRBV7-8	TRBJ1-4	few	TGTGCCAGCAGCGTAGCGGGCCTGGCGGGTGAAAAACTGTTTTTT	CASSVAGLAGEKLFF
-	TRBV7-2	TRBJ2-2	-	TGTGCCAGCAGACCAGGGGACACCGGGGAGCTGTTTTTT	CASRPGDTGELFF
-	TRBV2	TRBJ1-1	-	TGTGCCAGCCTAGGACAAGCTGTATGGGGCACTGAAGCTTTCTTT	CASLGQAVWGTEAFF
TRBD2	TRBV6-5	TRBJ2-1	-	TGTGCCAGCAGTTACGGCGGGGGGGCCAATGAGCAGTTCTTC	CASSYGGGANEQFF
-	TRBV18	TRBJ2-2	-	TGTGCCAGCTCTAAGGACACAGGGATTGGCACCGGGGAGCTGTTTTTT	CASSKDTGIGTGELFF
-	TRBV27	TRBJ2-3	-	TGTGCCAGCAGCCCGCGGTCGGCAGCGAACGGAGATACGCAGTATTTT	CASSPRSAANGDTQYF
TRBD2	TRBV2	TRBJ2-5	-	TGTGCCAGCAGCTGGGGGAGGGCCTTACAAGAGACCCAGTACTTC	CASSWGRALQETQYF
TRBD1	TRBV7-2	TRBJ2-7	-	TGTGCCAGCAGCCCCCCCCCTGGGACAGTGCAATACCCGAGGTACTTC	CASSPPPGTVQYPRYF
TRBD1	TRBV7-9	TRBJ1-4	-	TGTGCCAGCAGCCTACAGGGGGCGGTTGAAAAACTGTTTTTT	CASSLQGAVEKLFF
-	TRBV10-3	TRBJ2-2	-	TGTGCCACCCGGGTCGCCGGGGAGCTGTTTTTT	CATRVAGELFF
-	TRBV14	TRBJ2-7	-	TGTGCCAGCAGCCAAGAGCGGCAGGGGCCATACGAGCAGTACTTC	CASSQERQGPYEQYF
-	TRBV6-1	TRBJ1-2	-	TGTGCCAGCAGTGAAGGGGGCGGCGTTTTCACTAACTATGGCTACACCTTC	CASSEGGGVFTNYGYTF
-	TRBV6-6	TRBJ1-5	-	TGTGCCAGCAGTTACTCGGGACAACTCCAGCATTTT	CASSYSGQLQHF
-	TRBV13	TRBJ2-2	-	TGTGCCAGCAGCCCGAGCACGAACACCGGGGAGCTGTTTTTT	CASSPSTNTGELFF
TRBD1	TRBV25-1	TRBJ2-1	-	TGTGCCAGCACCCCGGACAGGGATGAGCAGTTCTTC	CASTPDRDEQFF
TRBD2	TRBV11-3	TRBJ2-1	-	TGTGCCAGCAGCCCAGGGACTAGCGGGAGGGGGAATGAGCAGTTCTTC	CASSPGTSGRGNEQFF
-	TRBV18	TRBJ1-3	-	TGTGCCAGCTCACCACCCCAGGGAGGAAACACCATATATTTT	CASSPPQGGNTIYF
-	TRBV7-8	TRBJ1-1	-	TGTGCCAGCAGCTCCGGGTCACTCACTGAAGCTTTCTTT	CASSSGSLTEAFF
-	TRBV13	TRBJ1-1	-	TGTGCCAGCAGCCGTATATTTGGGCCAAAACCTGAAGCTTTCTTT	CASSRIFGPKPEAFF
-	TRBV15	TRBJ1-2	-	TGTGCCACCAGCAGACACAGGGCGGACTATGGCTACACCTTC	CATSRHRADYGYTF
-	TRBV12-5	TRBJ1-5	-	TGTGCTAGTCGAAAAGGACTCCTGAAGCCCCAGCATTTT	CASRKGLLKPQHF
TRBD2	TRBV7-2	TRBJ2-3	-	TGTGCCAGCAGCCTAGACAGACTAGCGGGACACACAGATACGCAGTATTTT	CASSLDRLAGHTDTQYF
TRBD2	TRBV13	TRBJ2-1	-	TGTGCCAGCAGCCCCCCCCGAGCGGGAGTAGGATACAATGAGCAGTTCTTC	CASSPPRAGVGYNEQFF
TRBD2	TRBV27	TRBJ2-2	-	TGTGCCAGCAGTTTCAGCGGGGGGAGGGGCGGGGAGCTGTTTTTT	CASSFSGGRGGELFF